This T cell receptor beta chain was sequenced during a study of blood T cell repertoires in COVID-19. Study in general: Acute-phase and convalescent COVID-19 samples originated in the United States, Italy and Spain. Sources were T cells, B-cell-depleted T cells, or PBMCs; the material itself was cDNA or gDNA.

The CDR3 has 13 amino acids. Trimming removed 5 bases at V and 4 bases at J, with 11 bases between. Germline V lookup: CDR1 SGHTA, CDR2 FQGTGA. Study processing details: Amplification of reference gene primers was used by the study to estimate nucleated cell counts. Some clones are missing from TCRdb's copy, which holds only in-frame ones; the method was immunoSEQ multiplex PCR. The V and J calls and clone size come from that table; D and trimming were worked out from the DNA. The sample holds 120,000 to 150,000 clones, 87% seen once. This receptor was taken from a man in his fifties who had recovered from COVID-19. V and J are TRBV7-3 and TRBJ1-2, with a possible D match to TRBD1 (6 bases). Sequencing input: peripheral blood. CDR3: CASSQDSSYGYTF. Here the CDR3 DNA reads TGTGCCAGCAGCCAGGACAGCAGCTATGGCTACACCTTC.